The rows below give T cell receptor beta chains drawn from one sample of a study of blood T cell repertoires in COVID-19. Only in-frame clones appear in the TCRdb table, and some are missing; sequencing was by immunoSEQ multiplex PCR. The table records over 250,000 clones, about 87% of them present only once. Sequencing used peripheral blood. Source of these receptors: a woman aged 50 to 60 with COVID-19, enrolled during active disease. The CDR3 runs from the conserved cysteine through the conserved F or W. The D gene is left open where the match is weak. Size is omitted from some rows. Given values are once, few, many or a class for expanded clones.

TRBJ2-5 . TRBV20-1 TRBD2 TGCAGTGCTAGTGACCGCGGCGGGAGGCCCGGGACCCAGTACTTC CSASDRGGRPGTQYF
TRBJ2-3 . TRBV18 TRBD1 TGTGCCAGCTCACCCGACAGGGCCGCCAGCACAGATACGCAGTATTTT CASSPDRAASTDTQYF
TRBJ2-2 . TRBV19 TRBD1 TGTGCCAGTACTGATAGGGGAAGACAGGGGAGTCGTCCCGGGGAGCTGTTTTTT CASTDRGRQGSRPGELFF
TRBJ2-5 . TRBV7-3 TRBD2 TGTGCCAGCAGCTTAACTAGCGGGAGGGCCGTGAAGACCCAGTACTTC CASSLTSGRAVKTQYF
TRBJ2-3 . TRBV13 TRBD2 TGTGCCAGCAGCCTGGGGCGGGAGGGGGATACGCAGTATTTT CASSLGREGDTQYF
TRBJ1-2 . TRBV5-4 . TGTGCCAGCAGCTCGGGGAGGGGAACTAACTATGGCTACACCTTC CASSSGRGTNYGYTF
TRBJ2-7 . TRBV5-1 TRBD1 TGCGCCAGCAGCTTGGCGGGACAGGGAGATGGGCAGTACTTC CASSLAGQGDGQYF
TRBJ1-2 . TRBV14 . TGTGCCAGCAGCCAAAACCTCATCGGGGGCTACACCTTC CASSQNLIGGYTF
TRBJ1-5 . TRBV12-5 . TGTGCTAGTCCATCAGGGCCTCCTAGCAATCAGCCCCAGCATTTT CASPSGPPSNQPQHF
TRBJ2-5 . TRBV14 . TGTGCCAGCAGGGCGGGCCCTTTCCAAGAGACCCAGTACTTC CASRAGPFQETQYF
TRBJ2-3 . TRBV18 TRBD2 TGTGCCAGCTCACCACCGGGACTAGCGGGGGGAGATACGCAGTATTTT CASSPPGLAGGDTQYF
TRBJ2-7 . TRBV12-3/TRBV12-4 . TGTGCCAGCAGTTTCGGGTTAGGCGAGCAGTACTTC CASSFGLGEQYF
TRBJ2-7 . TRBV5-8 TRBD1 TGTGCCAGCAGCTCCCGGACAGGTCCCTACGAGCAGTACTTC CASSSRTGPYEQYF
TRBJ1-1 . TRBV18 . TGTGCCAGCTCACCAGGGGCAGGGCGGAACACTGAAGCTTTCTTT CASSPGAGRNTEAFF
TRBJ1-1 once TRBV5-6 . TGTGCCAGCAGCAGGAGACAGGCGGGGGTGAACACTGAAGCTTTCTTT CASSRRQAGVNTEAFF